This entry concerns a single TCR beta chain. Its antigen is still unknown. Base qualities are not provided; no much larger clone lies one nucleotide away. Using the deep immunoSEQ assay, multiplex PCR amplified TCR CDR3 regions from genomic DNA. For each cell subset, the extracted genomic DNA was distributed evenly across all wells of several immunoSEQ 96-well plates, and each plate served as one replicate. For sorted subsets, each replicate PCR was loaded with around 220 ng genomic DNA, equivalent to about 30,000 T cell genomes. The purified libraries were quantified using a Qubit 3.0 fluorometer, sized with a Bioanalyzer 2100, and then quantified again using the KAPA Library Quantification kit. Every immunoSEQ 96-well plate was sequenced on a dedicated single-read 150-cycle Illumina NextSeq 550 flow cell. The authors' analysis ran thus. The immunoSEQ output contained only junctional sequences without quality scores, so filtering could not match that applied to full-length reads. To assign V/J genes and CDR3, sequences were annotated against IMGT germline references using PyIR, a Python wrapper for IgBLAST v1.9. Reads with weak V/J assignments (E-value above 1e-6), missing CDR3, stop codons, out-of-frame junctions, or ambiguous translated residues were removed. A V3J clonotype was defined by an identical inferred V gene, J gene, and CDR3 amino acid sequence. Percentage overlap between repertoires was calculated by dividing the number of shared unique clonotypes by the size of the smaller repertoire. Richness of each repertoire was evaluated using RTK rarefaction, the Chao1 estimator, and Recon v2.1 estimates of unobserved clonotypes. OLGA was used to compute generation probabilities for all TCRbeta clonotypes that the gDNA method yielded from a few donors. TCRdb obtained this table from immuneACCESS and retained in-frame rearrangements with V and J assigned. These tables miss some clones; where compared with another copy, unresolved V genes account for less than half of the shortfall, and the remainder is unexplained. V and J calls and clone size come straight from that table; D and trimming were deduced from the DNA. This sample has 800,000 to 950,000 clones in its table, and approximately 96% of those were observed once. The ten most abundant clones make up about 0.25% of the sample.

This entry comes from a study of shared clonotypes between healthy human individuals (dated by TCRdb to 2019 to 2021). Regarding the study in general: A couple of women and three men aged 18 to 49 years were included in the cohort. For each donor, three plates each were used for CD4 naive and CD4 memory, two plates were used for CD8 naive, and one plate was used for CD8 memory. The study deeply sequenced blood TCR repertoires of five healthy adults to estimate repertoire size and the extent of clonotype sharing between individuals. Different laboratories and diverse techniques were used to prepare libraries and sequence TCR repertoires, to increase sequencing depth and limit assay-specific biases. Per donor, leukapheresis produced somewhere between about 0.94 and 10 billion PBMCs. The research as a whole found: Rarefaction of sorted-subset datasets indicated incomplete sequencing despite the large sequencing depth. Pairwise subsampling indicated that sequencing depth was expected to affect the degree of clonotype sharing among donors. Because the study included only a small number of donors, the genetic and exposure-history diversity represented was limited. Sampling was restricted to blood, and TCR repertoires in tissue are likely to differ from TCR repertoires in blood. Compared with non-shared clonotypes, the clonotypes found in all four sorted-subset donors had higher generation probabilities. Estimated clonotype richness was generally larger for naive than for memory subsets. Across a few donors, roughly 5.1% of naive CD4, roughly 3.4% of naive CD8, under 2.5% of memory CD4, and 0.4% of memory CD8 clonotypes were shared.

V was cut back by 6 bases and J by 11 bases, leaving a gap of 18 bases between them. As encoded in the germline V gene, CDR1 is MDHEN while CDR2 is SYDVKM. The CDR3 starts with the cysteine, ends with the phenylalanine, and has 13 residues. The only DNA kept is the CDR3, 39 bases in frame from the first base. CD8 naive samples consisted of CD45RO-negative cells that were positively selected for CCR7, yielding a CD45RA+CCR7+ population without TemRA cells. Donors were healthy HIV-negative adults with no recently reported acute infections or vaccinations. Only Caucasian adults living in Nashville, Tennessee, USA were represented among the donors. After blood collection by leukapheresis, PBMCs were isolated using Ficoll-Histopaque density gradient centrifugation and then cryopreserved in the vapor phase of liquid nitrogen. Analytical flow cytometry was used to check the purity and quantity of each magnetically sorted T cell population. Each sorted fraction had its genomic DNA isolated and then quantified by UV absorbance on a Nanodrop 2000c.

The chain is assembled from TRBV28 and TRBJ2-3; the D region is possibly TRBD1 or TRBD2, each matching across 7 bases. The sequenced sample consisted of naive CD8+ T cells sorted from blood. Read against the paper, the sample's cell subset or site label means: CD45RA+CCR7+. This TCR was recovered from a man in his thirties or forties in good health. The nucleotides read TGTGCCAGCAGCCTCAGGGGGGGGCGTAGGCAGTATTTT. Its translation reads: CASSLRGGRRQYF.